Included here is one T cell receptor (beta chain) sequence, with context. The CDR3 runs to 15 residues. V was clipped by 4 bases and J by 0 bases, with 12 bases between them. The germline CDR1 and CDR2 sequences are SGHNT and YYREEE (reference sequence). When the RNA was reverse transcribed, random hexamers were used with an input of 0.5 to 1 ug. The CDR3 of TCR beta was amplified by immunoSEQ multiplex PCR across 54 Vbeta and 13 Jbeta. TCRdb redid the calling of the immunoSEQ multiplex PCR reads with MiXCR, one entry per CDR3 protein. This table holds 85,000 to 90,000 distinct CDR3 sequences, 85% to 95% found once. The data belong to a study of CD8 T cells in Susac syndrome. While serving as controls, healthy donors were matched for age and sex. In contrast to the negatively isolated CD8+ and CD4+ T cells, TEMRA cells were FACS-enriched.

This receptor was identified in a human donor in good health. V gene TRBV5-4 combines with J gene TRBJ2-3; D gene uncertain. The specimen sequenced was CD8+ T cells from PBMCs. CDR3 in DNA: TGTGCCAGCAGCCCCCCAGAGGCTAGCACAGATACGCAGTATTTT. It specifies CASSPPEASTDTQYF.